These 8 T cell receptor beta chains share one sample of origin, sequenced in a study of OX40 agonist ivuxolimab in advanced cancers. Here immunoSEQ multiplex PCR was the method, and the copy in TCRdb shows in-frame clones only, minus some. The data hold roughly 35,000 clones, with around 92% observed a single time. Sample: CD4+ or CD8+ T cells sorted from blood, taken in a trial of the OX40 agonist ivuxolimab. These receptors all come from an adult with an advanced solid tumor such as melanoma, head and neck, liver or kidney cancer.

CDR3 residues: CASSYESGPFTDTQYF. CDR3 nucleotides: TGTGCCAGCAGTTATGAAAGTGGTCCTTTCACAGATACGCAGTATTTT. The chain has TRBV6-6 and TRBJ2-3; no reliable D call. The CDR3 runs to 16 residues. V lost 3 bases and J lost 2, with 15 bases in between. Germline CDR1 is MNHNY and CDR2 is SVGAGI (reference sequence).

The chain joins TRBV7-3 to TRBJ1-1; 10 positions match TRBD1. The CDR3 contains 14 residues. V was clipped by 5 bases and J by 6 bases; unmatched bases: 6. Looked up from germline, CDR1 is SGHTA and CDR2 is FQGTGA. This CDR3 reads CASSLTGGVSEAFF. CDR3 nucleotides: TGTGCCAGCAGCCTGACAGGGGGCGTTTCTGAAGCTTTCTTT.

Only one count was recorded for this clone. The chain employs TRBV28 and TRBJ1-2; 7 nucleotides align to TRBD1. CDR1 and CDR2 (germline): MDHEN, SYDVKM. Trimming cost V 5 bases and J 4 bases; bases outside gene matches: 13. The CDR3 runs 16 residues. The CDR3 here is CASSHRGNIVSYGYTF. In DNA, the CDR3 is TGTGCCAGCAGTCACAGGGGAAATATCGTTAGCTATGGCTACACCTTC.

This chain joins TRBV4-1 and TRBJ2-5; maybe TRBD2 (5 bases). The end of the DNA is better explained by TRBJ2-7, so the J call may be wrong. There are 16 residues in the CDR3. The germline CDR1 and CDR2 sequences are MGHRA and YSYEKL. This CDR3 is CASSQLDIGSSYEQYF. DNA of the CDR3: TGCGCCAGCAGCCAACTCGACATTGGGAGCTCCTACGAGCAGTACTTC.

The chain combines TRBV4-3 with TRBJ2-1, with 8 bases fitting TRBD2. The CDR3 has 21 residues. Germline trimming cut 0 bases from V and 2 bases from J; bases unmatched to any gene: 18. CDR1 LGHNA and CDR2 YSLEER come from the germline V gene. The CDR3 nucleotides are TGCGCCAGCAGCCAAGATCAAATATATTCGTACGGGAGGGCTGCCTACAATGAGCAGTTCTTC. Protein: CASSQDQIYSYGRAAYNEQFF.

This clone was counted a single time. The rearrangement uses TRBV9 and TRBJ2-1; no reliable D call. Per the germline V gene, CDR1 is SGDLS and CDR2 is YYNGEE. V was pared by 4 bases and J by 8 bases, with 22 bases between. The CDR3 length is 16 residues. The CDR3 nucleotides are TGTGCCAGCAGCATTGTGGGTGACATTTTAGGAGATGAGCAGTTCTTC. Its translation: CASSIVGDILGDEQFF. The variable domain in full, completed from reference TRBV9 and TRBJ2-1, reads DSGVTQTPKHLITATGQRVTLRCSPRSGDLSVYWYQQSLDQGLQFLIQYYNGEERAKGNILERFSAQQFPDLHSELNLSSLELGDSALYFCASSIVGDILGDEQFFGPGTRLTVL.

The chain couples TRBV11-2 to TRBJ2-2; no definite D call. Trimming cost V 4 bases and J 0 bases, with 15 bases left between them. The CDR3 is made up of 17 amino acids. Germline CDR1 SGHAT, CDR2 FQNNGV. CDR3 sequence (DNA): TGTGCCAGCAGCTCGCCGCTCGTCAGCTCGAACACCGGGGAGCTGTTTTTT. It encodes CASSSPLVSSNTGELFF.

This chain joins TRBV9 and TRBJ2-3, with D possibly matching TRBD2 (5 bases). The length of the CDR3 is 15 residues. Germline CDR1 SGDLS, CDR2 YYNGEE. The germline V and J ends were trimmed by 5 bases and 0 bases, with 13 bases remaining between them. CDR3 in DNA: TGTGCCAGCAGTTCCCCGCCGGGGAGCACAGATACGCAGTATTTT. It translates to CASSSPPGSTDTQYF.